This TCR beta chain was sequenced during a study of T cells after posttransplantation cyclophosphamide (dated by TCRdb to about 2016). Regarding the study in general: T cell repertoire reconstitution was tracked by TRB sequencing after myeloablative bone marrow transplantation in which posttransplantation cyclophosphamide was used as GVHD prophylaxis. Antigen receptor sequencing was done on samples from about 38 PTCy-treated patients and from over 15 related bone marrow donors of those patients. TRB sequencing was performed on blood from all 35 or so PTCy patients with 1-year posttransplant specimens. In 3 patients, up to roughly 3 additional blood samples taken between 2 and 5.2 years after transplant also underwent TRB sequencing, as did pretransplant blood from 4 patients. Because TRA and TRB clonality correlated tightly in some 10 samples, the subsequent TCR analyses were limited to TRB only. Public TRB sequences were queried against a database of over 3,600 sequences associated with responses to pathogens, tumor antigens, self-antigens and alloantigens.

The control group consisted of about a dozen patients who received myeloablative marrow transplants with methotrexate plus a calcineurin inhibitor and who were sampled 1 year after transplant. Mononuclear cells from peripheral blood and bone marrow were separated by Ficoll-Hypaque density centrifugation and then cryopreserved. This clone occurred once. The antigen it binds to is not known. Per-nucleotide qualities are absent, and no much larger clonotype sits a single base away. Points the paper makes about the study in general: Donor-recipient similarity was low at 1-2 months but rose over the first year, and later blood repertoires were often dominated by donor CD8+ memory clones. The TRB repertoires of T cells infiltrating skin or GI tract showed only limited overlap with the TRB repertoires of T cells in blood. Across 45 patients, recipient CMV seropositivity and CMV reactivation were highly associated with TRB clonality; PTCy diversity was similar to CNI/methotrexate controls.

The CDR3 goes from the cysteine to the phenylalanine over 16 residues. Only the CDR3 DNA is retained, 48 bases long and in frame from the first base. CDR1 and CDR2 are read off the germline V gene as LGHNA and YSLEER. V lost 0 bases and J lost 5 bases; the stretch between them is 16 bases long. Genomic DNA was used for TRB sequencing, which was performed with the immunoSEQ assay at survey resolution or with the hsTCRB kit. Per the source publication's procedure: The immunoSEQ software handled initial read processing, and the LymphoSeq R package was used for repertoire analyses. Clonality was computed as 1 minus normalized Shannon entropy, and a Gini coefficient was also calculated for each TRB dataset. To infer phenotypes in unsorted samples, TRB sequences from sorted subsets of the recipient or donor were mapped onto unsorted samples from the same recipient. The table was pulled from immuneACCESS by TCRdb, which kept in-frame rearrangements only. Such tables lose some clones; where checked, under half of the loss comes from unresolved V genes, and the rest has no known cause. For V, J and clone size, that table is used; D and trimming come from the DNA. The sample contains some 17,000 clones, 65% to 85% of them found a single time. Approximately 3% of the sample belongs to the ten largest clones.

The sample consisted of PBMCs, taken 441 days after allogeneic stem cell transplant with calcineurin inhibitor and methotrexate. This clonotype originated in a male patient in his thirties who received an allogeneic stem cell transplant from an unrelated donor, was CMV-positive, and had acute and chronic GVHD. Where a transplant has occurred, the graft donor may have supplied some of the T cells. The sequence links TRBV4-3 to TRBJ1-2, with TRBD1 as a weak D call on 5 bases. The nucleotide sequence reads as follows: TGCGCCAGCAGCCAAGATAGACAGTCAGGGCCGTATGGCTACACCTTC. Its translation reads: CASSQDRQSGPYGYTF.